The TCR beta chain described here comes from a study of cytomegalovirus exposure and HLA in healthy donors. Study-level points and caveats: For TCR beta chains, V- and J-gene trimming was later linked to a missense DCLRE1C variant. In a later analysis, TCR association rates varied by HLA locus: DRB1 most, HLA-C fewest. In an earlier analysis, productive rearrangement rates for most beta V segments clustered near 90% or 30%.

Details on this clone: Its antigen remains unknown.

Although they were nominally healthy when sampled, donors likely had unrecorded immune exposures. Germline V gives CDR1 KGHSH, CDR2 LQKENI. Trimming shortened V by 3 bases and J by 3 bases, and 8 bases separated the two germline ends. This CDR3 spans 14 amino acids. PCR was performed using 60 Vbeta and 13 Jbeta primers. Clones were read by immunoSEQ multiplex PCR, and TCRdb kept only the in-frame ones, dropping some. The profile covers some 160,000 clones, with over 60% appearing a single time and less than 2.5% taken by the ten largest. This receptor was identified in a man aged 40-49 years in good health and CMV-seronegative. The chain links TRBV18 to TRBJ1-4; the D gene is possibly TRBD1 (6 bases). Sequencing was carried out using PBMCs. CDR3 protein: CASSPQGSNEKLFF. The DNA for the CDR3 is TGTGCCAGCTCACCCCAGGGGTCTAATGAAAAACTGTTTTTT.